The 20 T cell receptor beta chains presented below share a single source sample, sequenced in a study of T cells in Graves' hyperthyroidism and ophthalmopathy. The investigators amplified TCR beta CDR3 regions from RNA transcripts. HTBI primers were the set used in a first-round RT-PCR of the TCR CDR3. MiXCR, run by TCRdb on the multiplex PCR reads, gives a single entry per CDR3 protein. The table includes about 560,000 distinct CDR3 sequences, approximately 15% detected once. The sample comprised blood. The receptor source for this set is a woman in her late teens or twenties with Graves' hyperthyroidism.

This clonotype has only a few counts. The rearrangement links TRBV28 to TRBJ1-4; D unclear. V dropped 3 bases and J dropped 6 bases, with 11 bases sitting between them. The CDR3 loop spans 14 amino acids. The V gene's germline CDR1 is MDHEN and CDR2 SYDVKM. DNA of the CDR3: TGTGCCAGCAGTTTTGTGGGCGAGTATGAAAAACTGTTTTTT. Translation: CASSFVGEYEKLFF.

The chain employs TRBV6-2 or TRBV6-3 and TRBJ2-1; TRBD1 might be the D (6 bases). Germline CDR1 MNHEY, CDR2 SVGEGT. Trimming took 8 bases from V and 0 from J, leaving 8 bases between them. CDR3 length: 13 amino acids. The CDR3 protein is CASRQVSYNEQFF. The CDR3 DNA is TGTGCCAGCCGACAGGTCTCCTACAATGAGCAGTTCTTC.

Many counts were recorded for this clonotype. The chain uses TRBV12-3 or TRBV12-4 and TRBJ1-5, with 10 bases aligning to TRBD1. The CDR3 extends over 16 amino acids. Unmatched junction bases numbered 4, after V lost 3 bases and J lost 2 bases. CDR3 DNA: TGTGCCAGCAGTTTCGTAGGGACAGGGGGCAATCAGCCCCAGCATTTT. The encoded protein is CASSFVGTGGNQPQHF.

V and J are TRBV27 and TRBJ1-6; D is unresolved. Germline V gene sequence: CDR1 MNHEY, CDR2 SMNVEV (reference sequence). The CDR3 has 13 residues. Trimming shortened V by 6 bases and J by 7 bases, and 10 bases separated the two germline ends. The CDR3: CASSQFDNSPLHF. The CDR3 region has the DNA TGTGCCAGCAGCCAGTTCGACAATTCACCCCTCCACTTT.

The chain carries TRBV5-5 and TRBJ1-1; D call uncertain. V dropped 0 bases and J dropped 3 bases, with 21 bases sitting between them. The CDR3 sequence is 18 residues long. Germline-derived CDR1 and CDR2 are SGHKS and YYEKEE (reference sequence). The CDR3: CASSLVSRPRSADTEAFF. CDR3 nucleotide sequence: TGTGCCAGCAGCTTGGTATCCAGGCCCAGATCGGCGGACACTGAAGCTTTCTTT.

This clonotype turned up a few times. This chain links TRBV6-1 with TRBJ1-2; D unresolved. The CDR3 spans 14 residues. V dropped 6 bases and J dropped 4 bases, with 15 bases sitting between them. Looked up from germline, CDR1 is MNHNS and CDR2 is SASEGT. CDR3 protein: CASRSTGRLYGYTF. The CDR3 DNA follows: TGTGCCAGCAGGTCTACCGGGAGACTCTATGGCTACACCTTC.

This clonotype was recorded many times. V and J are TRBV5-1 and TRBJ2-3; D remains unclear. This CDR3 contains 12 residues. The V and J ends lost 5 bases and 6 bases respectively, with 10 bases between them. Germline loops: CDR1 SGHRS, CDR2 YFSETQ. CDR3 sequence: CASSSTADTQYF. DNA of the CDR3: TGCGCCAGCAGTTCCACAGCCGATACGCAGTATTTT.

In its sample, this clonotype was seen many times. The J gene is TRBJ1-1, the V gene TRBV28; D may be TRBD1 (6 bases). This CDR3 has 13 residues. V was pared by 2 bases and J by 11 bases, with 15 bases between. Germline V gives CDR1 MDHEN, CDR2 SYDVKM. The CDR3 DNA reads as TGTGCCAGCAGTTTAGTTCCGGGACACTCGGCTTTCTTT. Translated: CASSLVPGHSAFF.

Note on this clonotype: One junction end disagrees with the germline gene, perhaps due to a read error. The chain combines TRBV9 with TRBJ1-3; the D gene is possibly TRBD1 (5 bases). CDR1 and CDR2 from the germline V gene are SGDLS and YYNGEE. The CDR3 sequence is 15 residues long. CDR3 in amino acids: CASSVGQFSGNTTYF. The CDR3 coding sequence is TGTGCCAGCAGCGTAGGACAGTTCTCTGGAAACACCACATATTTT.

CDR3 DNA: TGTGCCAGCAGTTTAGGATTGACACCGATTAGCAATCAGCCCCAGCATTTT. Translation gives CASSLGLTPISNQPQHF. The rearrangement links TRBV12-3 or TRBV12-4 to TRBJ1-5; D gene unclear. This CDR3 region has 17 residues. V dropped 1 base and J dropped 0 bases, with 13 bases sitting between them.

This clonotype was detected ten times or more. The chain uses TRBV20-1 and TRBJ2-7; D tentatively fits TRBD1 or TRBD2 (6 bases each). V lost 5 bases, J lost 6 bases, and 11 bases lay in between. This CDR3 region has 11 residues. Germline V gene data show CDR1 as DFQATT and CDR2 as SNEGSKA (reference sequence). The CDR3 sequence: CSAPGGGEQYF. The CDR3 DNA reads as TGCAGTGCTCCCGGAGGGGGCGAGCAGTACTTC.

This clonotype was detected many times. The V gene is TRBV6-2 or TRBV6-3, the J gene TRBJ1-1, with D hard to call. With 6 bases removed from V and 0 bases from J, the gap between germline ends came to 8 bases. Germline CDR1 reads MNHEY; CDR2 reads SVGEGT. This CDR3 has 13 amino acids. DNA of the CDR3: TGTGCCAGCAGCGAGGGTATGAACACTGAAGCTTTCTTT. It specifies CASSEGMNTEAFF.

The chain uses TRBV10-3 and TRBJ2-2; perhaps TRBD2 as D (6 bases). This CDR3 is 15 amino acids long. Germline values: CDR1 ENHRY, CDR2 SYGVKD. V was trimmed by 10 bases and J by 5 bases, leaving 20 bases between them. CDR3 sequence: CATRLRGMDTGELFF. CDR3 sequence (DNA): TGTGCCACCCGTCTCCGCGGGATGGATACCGGGGAGCTGTTTTTT.

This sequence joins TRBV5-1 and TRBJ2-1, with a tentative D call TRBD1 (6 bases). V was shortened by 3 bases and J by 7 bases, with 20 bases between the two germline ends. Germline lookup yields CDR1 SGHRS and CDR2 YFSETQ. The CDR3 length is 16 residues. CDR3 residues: CASSSTSGTTPNEQFF. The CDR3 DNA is TGCGCCAGCAGCTCGACGTCCGGGACAACCCCTAATGAGCAGTTCTTC.

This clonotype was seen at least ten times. The CDR3 sequence is CAWSGGLGNQPQHF. DNA for the CDR3: TGTGCCTGGAGTGGAGGGTTGGGCAATCAGCCCCAGCATTTT. This rearrangement joins TRBV30 to TRBJ1-5, with D unresolved. This CDR3 comprises 14 residues. CDR1 GTSNPN and CDR2 SVGIG come from the germline V gene (reference sequence). V was clipped by 1 base and J by 2 bases, with 9 bases between them. Combining the CDR3 with reference TRBV30 and TRBJ1-5 gives the whole variable domain SQTIHQWPATLVQPVGSPLSLECTVEGTSNPNLYWYRQAAGRGLQLLFYSVGIGQISSEVPQNLSASRPQDRQFILSSKKLLLSDSGFYLCAWSGGLGNQPQHFGDGTRLSIL.

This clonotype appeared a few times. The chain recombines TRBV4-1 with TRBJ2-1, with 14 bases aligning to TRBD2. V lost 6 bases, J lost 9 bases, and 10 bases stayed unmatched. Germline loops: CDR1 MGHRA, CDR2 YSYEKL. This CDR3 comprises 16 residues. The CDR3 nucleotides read TGCGCCAGCAGTCGAGGACTAGCGGGGGGCAACAGTGAGCAGTTCTTC. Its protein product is CASSRGLAGGNSEQFF.

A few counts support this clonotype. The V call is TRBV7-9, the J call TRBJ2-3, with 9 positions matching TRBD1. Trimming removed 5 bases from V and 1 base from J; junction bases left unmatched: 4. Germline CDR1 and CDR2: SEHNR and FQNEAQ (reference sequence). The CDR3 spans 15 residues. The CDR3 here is CASSRTGDGTDTQYF. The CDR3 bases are TGTGCCAGCAGCCGGACAGGGGACGGCACAGATACGCAGTATTTT. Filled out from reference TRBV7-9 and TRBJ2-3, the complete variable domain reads DTGVSQNPRHKITKRGQNVTFRCDPISEHNRLYWYRQTLGQGPEFLTYFQNEAQLEKSRLLSDRFSAERPKGSFSTLEIQRTEQGDSAMYLCASSRTGDGTDTQYFGPGTRLTVL.

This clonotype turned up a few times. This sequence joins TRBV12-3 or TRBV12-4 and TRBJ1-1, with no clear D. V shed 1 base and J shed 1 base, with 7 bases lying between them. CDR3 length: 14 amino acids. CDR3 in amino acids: CASSLGSENTEAFF. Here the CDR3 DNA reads TGTGCCAGCAGTTTAGGGTCGGAGAACACTGAAGCTTTCTTT.

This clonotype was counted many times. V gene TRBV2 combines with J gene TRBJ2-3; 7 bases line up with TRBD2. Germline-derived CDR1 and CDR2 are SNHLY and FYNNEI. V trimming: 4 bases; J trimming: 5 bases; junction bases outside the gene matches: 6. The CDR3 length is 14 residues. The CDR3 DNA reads TGTGCCAGCAGTGTCGCTAGCGGTCGAGATACGCAGTATTTT. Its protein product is CASSVASGRDTQYF.

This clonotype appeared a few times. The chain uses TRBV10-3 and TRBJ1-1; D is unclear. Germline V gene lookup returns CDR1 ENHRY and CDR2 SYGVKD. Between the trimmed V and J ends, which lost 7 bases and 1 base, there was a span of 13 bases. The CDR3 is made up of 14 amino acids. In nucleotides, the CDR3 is TGTGCCATCAATGAAAACACCGAGAACACTGAAGCTTTCTTT. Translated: CAINENTENTEAFF.